This entry lists 9 T cell receptor beta chains sequenced from one sample in a study of breast tumors, draining lymph nodes, adjacent tissues (dated by TCRdb to the mid-2010s). Libraries came from multiplex PCR. The sample was run on an Illumina HiSeq 2000. The raw public reads went through TCRdb reprocessing: fastp at Q25, MiXCR clone calling, in-frame beta chains kept. Identical CDR3 protein sequences are pooled into one entry, listed with their most common genes and DNA. The sample yields about 130,000 distinct CDR3 sequences; 15% to 20% were counted once. The ten largest make up less than 4.5% of the sample. Lymph node samples were obtained from the axillary draining lymph nodes of breast cancer patients. Sequenced sample: axillary lymph node tissue. Receptor source: a female donor with breast cancer. Some clones in this sample may be carry-over from other donors' samples.

J is TRBJ1-3 and V is TRBV19; TRBD1 is a possible D gene (6 bases). Trimming pared 7 bases from V and 1 base from J, leaving 11 bases between. This CDR3 is 14 amino acids long. Germline V gene lookup returns CDR1 LNHDA and CDR2 SQIVND (reference sequence). The CDR3 protein is CASTPTGSGNTIYF. The CDR3 coding sequence is TGTGCCAGTACCCCGACAGGTTCTGGAAACACCATATATTTT.

Concerning this clonotype: A much larger clone is a single base away; this may be a read error. The rearrangement uses TRBV3-1 and TRBJ2-7, with unresolved D. Germline V gene data show CDR1 as LGHDT and CDR2 as YNNKEL (reference sequence). This CDR3 has 13 residues. The CDR3 loop is CASSRSGSYVQYF. As DNA, the CDR3 is TGTGCCAGCAGCCGCAGTGGATCCTACGTGCAGTACTTC.

Many counts were recorded for this clonotype. The J gene is TRBJ2-7, the V gene TRBV20-1, with 10 positions matching TRBD2. V lost 8 bases to trimming and J lost 4 bases; unmatched junction nucleotides: 8. CDR3 length: 13 residues. Germline CDR1 and CDR2: DFQATT and SNEGSKA (reference sequence). The CDR3 sequence is CSYPGTSEYEQYF. In DNA form, the CDR3 reads TGCAGTTACCCCGGGACTAGCGAATACGAGCAGTACTTC.

Comment on this clonotype: A read error may explain this, as a much larger clone is one base away. The gene calls are TRBV5-6 and TRBJ2-5, with 11 bases fitting TRBD2. The junction had 3 bases not matched to a gene; V was cut back by 1 base and J by 1 base. This CDR3 spans 16 amino acids. Looked up from germline, CDR1 is SGHDT and CDR2 is YYEEEE. The CDR3 nucleotides read TGTGCCAGCAGCTTGAGACTAGCGGGAATCCAAGAGACCCAGTACTTC. It codes for CASSLRLAGIQETQYF. The full variable domain, with the rest looked up from reference TRBV5-6 and TRBJ2-5, is DAGVTQSPTHLIKTRGQQVTLRCSPKSGHDTVSWYQQALGQGPQFIFQYYEEEERQRGNFPDRFSGHQFPNYSSELNVNALLLGDSALYLCASSLRLAGIQETQYFGPGTRLLVL.

This clonotype was counted between two and nine times. V gene TRBV19 combines with J gene TRBJ1-5; the match to TRBD1 covers 7 bases. Trimming cost V 3 bases and J 4 bases; bases outside gene matches: 6. Germline CDR1 reads LNHDA; CDR2 reads SQIVND (reference sequence). This CDR3 is 15 amino acids long. The CDR3, as DNA: TGTGCCAGTAGTATTTTCGGGACAGCAAATCAGCCCCAGCATTTT. Translated, it gives CASSIFGTANQPQHF. Variable domain in full (rest from reference TRBV19 and TRBJ1-5): DGGITQSPKYLFRKEGQNVTLSCEQNLNHDAMYWYRQDPGQGLRLIYYSQIVNDFQKGDIAEGYSVSREKKESFPLTVTSAQKNPTAFYLCASSIFGTANQPQHFGDGTRLSIL.

In DNA, the CDR3 is TGTGCCAGCAGCCTTGGGACAGGAAGGACTGAAGCTTTCTTT. This encodes CASSLGTGRTEAFF. The chain combines TRBV11-3 with TRBJ1-1; TRBD1 matches at 8 bases. The CDR3 is made up of 14 amino acids. In germline, CDR1 is SGHNT, CDR2 YENEEA. The V segment lost 5 bases and the J segment 5 bases; nucleotides outside the gene matches: 7.

A word on this clonotype: This may stem from a read error, because a much larger clone lies one nucleotide away. The CDR3 carries no conserved terminal phenylalanine or tryptophan, so it likely arises from a read error. This CDR3 reads CASSSPDRDTGELFL. DNA for the CDR3: TGTGCCAGCAGCTCACCCGACAGGGACACCGGGGAGCTGTTTCTT. The chain uses TRBV7-9 and TRBJ2-2; 7 nucleotides agree with TRBD1. The CDR3 is made up of 15 amino acids. Per germline, CDR1 SEHNR and CDR2 FQNEAQ (reference sequence). J gave up 3 bases and V 4 bases, and 5 bases lay outside the gene matches.

Of note for this clonotype: This may arise from a read error, as a much more abundant clone is one base away. The chain uses TRBV19 and TRBJ2-3, with no clear D. CDR3 size: 13 residues. Germline CDR1 LNHDA, CDR2 SQIVND (reference sequence). The CDR3 nucleotides read TGTGTCAGTAGTGTGACCTTCGCAGATACGCAGTATTTT. Encoded protein: CVSSVTFADTQYF. Combining the CDR3 with reference TRBV19 and TRBJ2-3 gives the whole variable domain DGGITQSPKYLFRKEGQNVTLSCEQNLNHDAMYWYRQDPGQGLRLIYYSQIVNDFQKGDIAEGYSVSREKKESFPLTVTSAQKNPTAFYLCVSSVTFADTQYFGPGTRLTVL.

About this clonotype itself: A clone one base away is much larger, so this may be a read error. The CDR3 loop reads CASSLSSGGAAGANVLTF. CDR3 coding DNA: TGTGCCAGCAGCCTTAGTAGTGGGGGCGCGGCTGGGGCCAACGTCCTGACTTTC. The rearrangement links TRBV2 to TRBJ2-6, with TRBD1 as a possible D gene (6 bases). CDR3 length: 18 amino acids. Germline CDR1 SNHLY, CDR2 FYNNEI. V was cut by 6 bases and J by 2 bases, with 20 bases left in between.